One and the same sample provided the 8 T cell receptor beta chains below, sequenced in a study of shared clonotypes between healthy human individuals. Libraries were prepared by immunoSEQ multiplex PCR; TCRdb keeps only in-frame clonotypes and omits some of them. The table records millions of clones, 85% to 95% of them present only once. Sequences were obtained from naive CD4+ T cells from PBMCs. Subset in this sample: CD45RA+ positively selected. The receptor set was obtained from a man in his late teens or twenties in good health. Some clones in this sample may be carry-over from other donors' samples.

The J gene is TRBJ2-3, the V gene TRBV9, with D perhaps matching TRBD1 or TRBD2 (5 bases each). Trimming pared 6 bases from V and 2 bases from J, leaving 10 bases between. This CDR3 spans 13 amino acids. The V gene's germline CDR1 is SGDLS and CDR2 YYNGEE. The CDR3 sequence is CASNPGATDTQYF. The CDR3 nucleotides are TGTGCCAGCAATCCCGGGGCCACAGATACGCAGTATTTT.

The CDR3 nucleotides are TGTGCCTGCCCGGGACAGGGGCGCACCGGGGAGCTGTTTTTT. Residues: CACPGQGRTGELFF. The J gene is TRBJ2-2, the V gene TRBV30; 10 bases map to TRBD1. The CDR3 is 14 residues long. Trimming cost V 6 bases and J 4 bases; bases outside gene matches: 5. Per germline, CDR1 GTSNPN and CDR2 SVGIG (reference sequence).

J is TRBJ2-6 and V is TRBV7-3; D not resolved. The V end lost 9 bases, the J end lost 4 bases, and 10 bases lay between the germline ends. CDR1 is SGHTA, CDR2 FQGTGA, per germline. This CDR3 contains 13 residues. DNA of the CDR3: TGTGCCAGTGGCCTCTCCGGGGCCAACGTCCTGACTTTC. Translating gives CASGLSGANVLTF.

A single count supports this clone. The V and J genes are TRBV27 and TRBJ1-2; TRBD1 matches 8 bases. Germline CDR1 is MNHEY and CDR2 is SMNVEV (reference sequence). J was trimmed by 3 bases and V by 2 bases; bases with no gene match: 5. The CDR3 spans 15 residues. CDR3 region: CASSLGDRLHYGYTF. The CDR3 region has the DNA TGTGCCAGCAGTTTAGGGGACAGGCTACACTATGGCTACACCTTC.

The rearrangement uses TRBV10-3 and TRBJ2-1; 11 bases are shared with TRBD2. The V gene's germline CDR1 is ENHRY and CDR2 SYGVKD. CDR3 length equals 12 residues. J lost 12 bases, V lost 3 bases, and 1 base had no gene match. DNA for the CDR3: TGTGCCATCAGTGAACTAGCGGGAGTGCAGTTCTTC. Translating it yields CAISELAGVQFF.

CDR3: CASSIKGATSNQPQHF. The DNA for the CDR3 is TGTGCCAGCAGTATTAAGGGGGCCACTAGCAATCAGCCCCAGCATTTT. This chain connects TRBV6-6 to TRBJ1-5; 7 nucleotides line up with TRBD1. The CDR3 is 16 residues long. Germline-derived CDR1 and CDR2 are MNHNY and SVGAGI (reference sequence). The junction had 7 bases not matched to a gene; V was cut back by 5 bases and J by 0 bases.

This chain connects TRBV6-1 to TRBJ2-3; D is possibly TRBD1 (5 bases). The germline V and J ends were trimmed by 7 bases and 6 bases, with 11 bases remaining between them. CDR1 is MNHNS, CDR2 SASEGT, per germline. The CDR3 spans 12 residues. The CDR3: CASKASGDTQYF. The DNA of the CDR3 is TGTGCCAGCAAGGCTTCAGGGGATACGCAGTATTTT.

In regard to this clone: Distinct nucleotide sequences in the sample also encode this CDR3. The chain is built from TRBV18 and TRBJ2-2, with TRBD1 as a possible D gene (5 bases). Trimming pared 4 bases from V and 5 bases from J, leaving 5 bases between. The germline CDR1 and CDR2 sequences are KGHSH and LQKENI. The CDR3 is 12 residues long. CDR3 sequence: CASSQGTGELFF. CDR3 nucleotide sequence: TGTGCCAGCTCACAGGGGACCGGGGAGCTGTTTTTT.